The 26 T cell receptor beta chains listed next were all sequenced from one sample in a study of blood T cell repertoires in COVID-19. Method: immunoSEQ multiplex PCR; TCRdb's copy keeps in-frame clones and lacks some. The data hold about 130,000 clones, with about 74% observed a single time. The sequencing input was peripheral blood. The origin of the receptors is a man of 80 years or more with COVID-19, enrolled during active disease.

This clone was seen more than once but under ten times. CDR3 coding DNA: TGTGCCAGCAGTTTTCTGGGGGGGATCAATCAGCCCCAGCATTTT. Its protein is CASSFLGGINQPQHF. This sequence joins TRBV28 and TRBJ1-5, with D perhaps TRBD1 (5 bases). Per the germline V gene, CDR1 is MDHEN and CDR2 is SYDVKM. CDR3 length: 15 residues. V lost 3 bases and J 3 bases, leaving 12 bases between the germline ends. The whole variable domain, remainder taken from reference TRBV28 and TRBJ1-5, is DVKVTQSSRYLVKRTGEKVFLECVQDMDHENMFWYRQDPGLGLRLIYFSYDVKMKEKGDIPEGYSVSREKKERFSLILESASTNQTSMYLCASSFLGGINQPQHFGDGTRLSIL.

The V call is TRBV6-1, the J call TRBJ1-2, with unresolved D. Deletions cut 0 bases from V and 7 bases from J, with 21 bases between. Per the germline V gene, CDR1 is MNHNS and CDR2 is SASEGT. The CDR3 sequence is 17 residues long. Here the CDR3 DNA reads TGTGCCAGCAGTGAAGCCGGCATAGGAGAATTTTTAAGTGGCTACACCTTC. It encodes CASSEAGIGEFLSGYTF.

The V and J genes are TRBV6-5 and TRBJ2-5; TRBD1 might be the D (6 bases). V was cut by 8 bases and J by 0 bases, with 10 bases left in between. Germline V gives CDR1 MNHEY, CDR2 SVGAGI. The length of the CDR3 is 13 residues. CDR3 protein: CASATGYQETQYF. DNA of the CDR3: TGTGCCAGCGCGACAGGTTACCAAGAGACCCAGTACTTC.

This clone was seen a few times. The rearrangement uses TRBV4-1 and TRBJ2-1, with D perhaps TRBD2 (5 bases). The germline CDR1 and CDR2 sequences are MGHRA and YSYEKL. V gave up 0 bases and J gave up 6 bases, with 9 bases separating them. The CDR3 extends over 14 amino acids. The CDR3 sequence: CASSQDSLANEQFF. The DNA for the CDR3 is TGCGCCAGCAGCCAAGATTCGCTAGCCAATGAGCAGTTCTTC.

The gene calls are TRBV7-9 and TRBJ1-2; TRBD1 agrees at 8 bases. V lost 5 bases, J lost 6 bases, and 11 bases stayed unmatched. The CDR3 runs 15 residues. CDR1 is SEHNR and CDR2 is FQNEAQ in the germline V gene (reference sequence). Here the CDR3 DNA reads TGTGCCAGCAGCCTACCGGACAGGGAGCCCGATGGCTACACCTTC. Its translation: CASSLPDREPDGYTF. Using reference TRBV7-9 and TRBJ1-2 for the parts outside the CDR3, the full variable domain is DTGVSQNPRHKITKRGQNVTFRCDPISEHNRLYWYRQTLGQGPEFLTYFQNEAQLEKSRLLSDRFSAERPKGSFSTLEIQRTEQGDSAMYLCASSLPDREPDGYTFGSGTRLTVV.

The CDR3 sequence is CASSQTQTNSPLHF. The CDR3 DNA sequence: TGTGCCAGCTCACAGACACAGACTAATTCACCCCTCCACTTT. The chain uses TRBV18 and TRBJ1-6; D not certain. This CDR3 contains 14 residues. V shed 4 bases and J shed 6 bases, with 10 bases lying between them. The V gene's germline CDR1 is KGHSH and CDR2 LQKENI.

The CDR3 DNA reads as TGTGCCAGCTCAGGAGGACAGATATCGAACACCGGGGAGCTGTTTTTT. As protein: CASSGGQISNTGELFF. This chain connects TRBV18 to TRBJ2-2; D might be TRBD1 (6 bases). Germline V lookup: CDR1 KGHSH, CDR2 LQKENI. Trimming took off 5 bases at V and 0 bases at J, with 13 bases between the two ends. The CDR3 sequence is 16 residues long.

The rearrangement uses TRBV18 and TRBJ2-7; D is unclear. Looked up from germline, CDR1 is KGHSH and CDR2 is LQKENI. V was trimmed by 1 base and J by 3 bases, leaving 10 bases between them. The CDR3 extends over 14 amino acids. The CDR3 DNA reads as TGTGCCAGCTCACCACAATACAGTGACTACGAGCAGTACTTC. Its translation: CASSPQYSDYEQYF.

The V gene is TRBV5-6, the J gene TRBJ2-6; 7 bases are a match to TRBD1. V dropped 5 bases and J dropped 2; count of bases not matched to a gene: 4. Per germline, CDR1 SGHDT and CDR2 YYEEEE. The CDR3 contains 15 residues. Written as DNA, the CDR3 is TGTGCCAGCAGATTAACAGGGGCTGGGGCCAACGTCCTGACTTTC. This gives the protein CASRLTGAGANVLTF. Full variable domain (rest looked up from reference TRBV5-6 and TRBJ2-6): DAGVTQSPTHLIKTRGQQVTLRCSPKSGHDTVSWYQQALGQGPQFIFQYYEEEERQRGNFPDRFSGHQFPNYSSELNVNALLLGDSALYLCASRLTGAGANVLTFGAGSRLTVL.

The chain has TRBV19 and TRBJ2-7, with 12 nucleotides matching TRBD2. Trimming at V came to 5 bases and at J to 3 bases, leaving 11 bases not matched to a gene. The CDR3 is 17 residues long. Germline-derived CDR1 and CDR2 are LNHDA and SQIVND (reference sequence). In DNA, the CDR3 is TGTGCCAGTAGTCGAGGGTCTAGCGGGAGGGCCGTCTACGAGCAGTACTTC. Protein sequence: CASSRGSSGRAVYEQYF.

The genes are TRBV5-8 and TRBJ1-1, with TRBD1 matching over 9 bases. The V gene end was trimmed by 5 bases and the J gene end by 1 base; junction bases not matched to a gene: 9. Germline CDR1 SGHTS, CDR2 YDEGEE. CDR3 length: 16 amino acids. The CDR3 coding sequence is TGTGCCAGCAGTTCCGGGACAGGGTATTCGAACACTGAAGCTTTCTTT. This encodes CASSSGTGYSNTEAFF.

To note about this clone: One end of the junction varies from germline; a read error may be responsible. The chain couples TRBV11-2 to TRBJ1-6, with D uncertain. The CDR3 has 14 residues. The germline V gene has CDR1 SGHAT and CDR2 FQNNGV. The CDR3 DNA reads TGTGCCAGCAGCTTAAACCCCCAGGCTGCTAAAGTCAGCTTT. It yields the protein CASSLNPQAAKVSF.

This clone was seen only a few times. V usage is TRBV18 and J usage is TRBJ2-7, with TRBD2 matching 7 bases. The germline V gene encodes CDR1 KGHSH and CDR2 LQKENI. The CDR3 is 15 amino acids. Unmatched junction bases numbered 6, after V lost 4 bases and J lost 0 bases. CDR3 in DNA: TGTGCCAGCTCACGCGGGGAGGGGAACTCCTACGAGCAGTACTTC. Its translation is CASSRGEGNSYEQYF. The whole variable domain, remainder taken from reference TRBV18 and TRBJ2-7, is NAGVMQNPRHLVRRRGQEARLRCSPMKGHSHVYWYRQLPEEGLKFMVYLQKENIIDESGMPKERFSAEFPKEGPSILRIQQVVRGDSAAYFCASSRGEGNSYEQYFGPGTRLTVT.

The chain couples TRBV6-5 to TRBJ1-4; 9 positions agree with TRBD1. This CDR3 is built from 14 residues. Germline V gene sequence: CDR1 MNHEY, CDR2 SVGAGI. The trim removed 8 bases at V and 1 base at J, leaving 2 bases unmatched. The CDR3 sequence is CASQTGGTNEKLFF. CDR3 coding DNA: TGTGCCAGCCAGACAGGGGGAACTAATGAAAAACTGTTTTTT.

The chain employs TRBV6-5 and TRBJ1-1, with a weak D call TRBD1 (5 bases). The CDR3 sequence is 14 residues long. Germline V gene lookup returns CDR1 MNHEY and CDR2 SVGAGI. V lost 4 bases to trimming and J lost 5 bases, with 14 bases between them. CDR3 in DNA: TGTGCCAGCAGTTTATCAGGGTTAGGGACTGAAGCTTTCTTT. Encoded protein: CASSLSGLGTEAFF.

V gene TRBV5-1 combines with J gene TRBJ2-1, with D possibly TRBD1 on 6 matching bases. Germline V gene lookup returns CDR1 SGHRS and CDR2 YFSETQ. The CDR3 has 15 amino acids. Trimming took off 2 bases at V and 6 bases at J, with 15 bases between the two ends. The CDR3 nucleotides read TGCGCCAGCAGCTTTTCAGGGGCACCCCGCAATGAGCAGTTCTTC. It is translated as CASSFSGAPRNEQFF.

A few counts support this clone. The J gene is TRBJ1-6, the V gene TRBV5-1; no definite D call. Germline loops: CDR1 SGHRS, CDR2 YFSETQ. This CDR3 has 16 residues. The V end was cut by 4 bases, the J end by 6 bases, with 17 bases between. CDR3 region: CASSTDSLHRNSPLHF. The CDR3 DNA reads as TGCGCCAGCAGCACCGATTCACTACATCGTAATTCACCCCTCCACTTT.

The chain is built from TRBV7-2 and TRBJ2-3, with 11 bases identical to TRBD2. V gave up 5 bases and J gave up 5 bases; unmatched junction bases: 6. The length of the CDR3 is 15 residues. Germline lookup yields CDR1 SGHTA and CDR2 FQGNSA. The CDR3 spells CASSQTSGRGDTQYF. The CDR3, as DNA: TGTGCCAGCAGCCAAACTAGCGGGAGAGGAGATACGCAGTATTTT.

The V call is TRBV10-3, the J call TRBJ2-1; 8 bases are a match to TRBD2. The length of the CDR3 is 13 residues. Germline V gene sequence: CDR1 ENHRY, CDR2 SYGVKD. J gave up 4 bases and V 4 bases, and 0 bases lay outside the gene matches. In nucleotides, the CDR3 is TGTGCCATCAGTGGCGGGGGGTACAATGAGCAGTTCTTC. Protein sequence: CAISGGGYNEQFF.

CDR3 in DNA: TGTGCCAGCAGTTATAAGACAGCTAGGGTCTATGGCTACACCTTC. As protein: CASSYKTARVYGYTF. The chain couples TRBV28 to TRBJ1-2, with D possibly matching TRBD1 (5 bases). The CDR3 loop spans 15 amino acids. V lost 4 bases to trimming and J lost 4 bases, with 16 bases between them. Germline loops: CDR1 MDHEN, CDR2 SYDVKM.

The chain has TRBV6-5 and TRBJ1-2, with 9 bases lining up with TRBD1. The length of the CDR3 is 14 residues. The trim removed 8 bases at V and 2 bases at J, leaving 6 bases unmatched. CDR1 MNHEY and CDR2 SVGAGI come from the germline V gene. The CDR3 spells CASRQGDTNYGYTF. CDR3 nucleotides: TGTGCCAGCCGACAGGGGGATACCAACTATGGCTACACCTTC.

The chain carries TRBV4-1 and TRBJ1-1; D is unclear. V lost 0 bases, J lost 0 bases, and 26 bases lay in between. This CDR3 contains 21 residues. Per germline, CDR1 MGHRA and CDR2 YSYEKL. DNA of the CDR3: TGCGCCAGCAGCCAAGATGGAGCGACGGAGTTAGGCCAAATCATGAACACTGAAGCTTTCTTT. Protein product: CASSQDGATELGQIMNTEAFF.

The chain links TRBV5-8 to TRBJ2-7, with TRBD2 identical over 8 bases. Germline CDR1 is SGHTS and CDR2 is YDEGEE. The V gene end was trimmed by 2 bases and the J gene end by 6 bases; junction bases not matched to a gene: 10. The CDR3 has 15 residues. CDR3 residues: CASSFAGTRGGEQYF. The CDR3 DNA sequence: TGTGCCAGCAGCTTCGCCGGGACTAGGGGGGGCGAGCAGTACTTC.

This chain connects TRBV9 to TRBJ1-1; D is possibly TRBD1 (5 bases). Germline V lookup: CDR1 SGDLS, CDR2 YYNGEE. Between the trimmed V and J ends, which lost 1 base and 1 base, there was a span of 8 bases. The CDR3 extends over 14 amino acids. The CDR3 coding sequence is TGTGCCAGCAGCGTATCCGGACAGAACACTGAAGCTTTCTTT. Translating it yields CASSVSGQNTEAFF.

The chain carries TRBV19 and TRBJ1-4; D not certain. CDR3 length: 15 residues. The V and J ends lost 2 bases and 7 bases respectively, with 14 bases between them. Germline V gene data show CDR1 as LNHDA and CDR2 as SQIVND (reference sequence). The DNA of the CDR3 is TGTGCCAGTAGTATAAACGGCGGGGTCGGTGAAAAACTGTTTTTT. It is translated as CASSINGGVGEKLFF.

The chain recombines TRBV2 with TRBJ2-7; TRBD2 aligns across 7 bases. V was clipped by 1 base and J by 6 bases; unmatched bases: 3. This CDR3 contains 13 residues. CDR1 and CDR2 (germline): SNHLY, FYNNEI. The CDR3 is CASSEVPGGEQYF. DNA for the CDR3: TGTGCCAGCAGTGAAGTTCCGGGAGGCGAGCAGTACTTC.